This T cell receptor (beta chain) was identified in a study of blood T cell repertoires in COVID-19. Across the whole study: Researchers got acute and convalescent COVID-19 samples from the United States, Italy and Spain. PBMCs, B-cell-depleted T cells, or T cells provided the cDNA or gDNA that made up the material.

Generated by immunoSEQ multiplex PCR, the TCRdb table keeps only in-frame clones and is missing some. The sample includes about 280,000 clones, 83% of them seen just once. This CDR3 has 16 amino acids. Trimming cost V 4 bases and J 1 base, with 14 bases left between them. Germline lookup yields CDR1 SGDLS and CDR2 YYNGEE. The source is a woman aged 50 to 60 who had recovered from COVID-19. The V call is TRBV9, the J call TRBJ2-2, with TRBD1 as a possible D gene (5 bases). The sample was peripheral blood. The CDR3, as DNA: TGTGCCAGCAGCCCCCGGGTGGGGCTGAACACCGGGGAGCTGTTTTTT. Translating gives CASSPRVGLNTGELFF.